The 7 T cell receptor beta chains in this list originate from one sample, sequenced in a study of CD8+ T cells in alopecia areata. Markers including CD4, CD8alpha, NKG2D and NKG2ACE guided sorting of pooled cutaneous lymph node cells. Sequencing relied on a cDNA template that was reverse transcribed from extracted RNA. Profiled with immunoSEQ multiplex PCR; TCRdb holds only in-frame clones, not every one. This sample has about 270,000 clones, each found more than once. Material: CD4+ T cells sorted from a lymph node. The receptors derive from a C3H/HeJ mouse with alopecia areata. The mouse line has the MHC haplotype H2-k.

Of note for this clone: Mouse names are used for the genes. The observed sequence ends 4 residues before the CDR3 terminus, with the missing tail filled in from the germline J gene. Other DNA sequences of this sample code for an identical CDR3. V gene TRBV13-1 combines with J gene TRBJ1-2, with D perhaps matching TRBD1 (6 bases). Trimming left V 7 bases short and J 2 bases short, with 9 bases between. CDR1 and CDR2 (germline): NSHNY, SYGAGN. The CDR3 has 12 amino acids. CDR3 DNA, as far as it was read: TGTGCCAGCGCGACAGGTAACTCC. It specifies CASATGNS. The whole CDR3 reads CASATGNSDYTF.

Note on this clone: Each gene name is a mouse one. Read sequence stops 4 residues before the CDR3 end, and the germline J gene provides the missing end. The chain is built from TRBV13-1 and TRBJ2-5, with a weak D call TRBD2 (7 bases). The length of the CDR3 is 14 residues. CDR1 is NSHNY and CDR2 is SYGAGN in the germline V gene. The germline V and J ends were trimmed by 5 bases and 1 base, with 11 bases remaining between them. The sequenced part of the CDR3 DNA is TGTGCCAGCAGAGGGGGGCGCGACCAAGAC. This codes for CASRGGRDQD. The complete CDR3 reads CASRGGRDQDTQYF.

This clone has a handful of counts. Genes and germline are mouse. Distinct nucleotide sequences in the sample also encode this CDR3. The DNA read from the CDR3 is TGTGCCAGCAGTGATGCCCGGGTTGGGGCT. Its protein is CASSDARVGA. The CDR3 in its entirety is CASSDARVGAEQFF. The gene calls are TRBV13-1 and TRBJ2-1; no definite D call. Read sequence stops 4 residues before the CDR3 end, and the germline J gene provides the missing end. This CDR3 is 14 amino acids long. Germline V gene lookup returns CDR1 NSHNY and CDR2 SYGAGN.

For this clone: Genes here carry mouse names. Coverage ceases 4 residues before the CDR3 finishes, and the germline J gene fills in the end. The chain links TRBV19 to TRBJ2-2, with 10 nucleotides matching TRBD1. Germline V gives CDR1 FNHDT, CDR2 SITEND (reference sequence). V dropped 5 bases and J dropped 6; count of bases not matched to a gene: 1. CDR3 length: 13 amino acids. The CDR3 reads CASRGQGPGQLYF. CDR3 DNA, as far as it was read: TGTGCCAGCAGGGGACAGGGGCCCGGG.

This clone was counted only a few times. Gene names denote mouse genes. The read ends 4 residues early relative to the CDR3; the germline J gene fills the gap. The V call is TRBV1, the J call TRBJ2-7; 7 nucleotides align to TRBD1. The CDR3 runs to 14 residues. Looked up from germline, CDR1 is NSQYPW and CDR2 is LRSPGD (reference sequence). Trimming cost V 4 bases and J 2 bases; bases outside gene matches: 5. The CDR3 bases that were read are TGCACCTGCAGTGAGCCGGGACAGACCTAT. It is translated as CTCSEPGQTY. The whole CDR3 region reads CTCSEPGQTYEQYF.

The sample holds a few counts of this clone. Gene and germline names: mouse. The missing CDR3 end, 4 residues past where the read stops, is filled in from the germline J gene. The same CDR3 arises from other DNA sequences in this sample as well. The gene calls are TRBV13-1 and TRBJ2-1, with D uncertain. CDR1 is NSHNY, CDR2 SYGAGN, per germline. V gave up 0 bases and J gave up 0 bases, with 4 bases separating them. This CDR3 contains 14 residues. Here the CDR3 reads CASSDVGNYAEQFF. The part of the CDR3 DNA that was read is TGTGCCAGCAGTGATGTGGGTAACTATGCT.

This clone was seen more than once but under ten times. The gene names here belong to mouse. The read ends 4 residues early relative to the CDR3; the germline J gene fills the gap. Other DNA sequences in the same sample also yield this CDR3. V usage is TRBV19 and J usage is TRBJ2-5, with 8 positions matching TRBD2. This CDR3 is 13 amino acids long. CDR1 and CDR2 from the germline V gene are FNHDT and SITEND (reference sequence). CDR3 region: CASSRTGKDTQYF. CDR3 DNA (partial): TGTGCCAGCAGCAGGACTGGGAAAGAC.